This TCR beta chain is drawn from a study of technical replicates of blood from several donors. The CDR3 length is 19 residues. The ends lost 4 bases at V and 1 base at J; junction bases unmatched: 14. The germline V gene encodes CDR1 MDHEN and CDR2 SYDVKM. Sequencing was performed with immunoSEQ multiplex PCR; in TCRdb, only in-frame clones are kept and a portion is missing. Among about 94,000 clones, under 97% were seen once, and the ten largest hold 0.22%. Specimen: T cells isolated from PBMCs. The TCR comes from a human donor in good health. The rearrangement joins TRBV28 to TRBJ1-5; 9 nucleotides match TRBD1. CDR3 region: CASSYPIGDRESSNQPQHF. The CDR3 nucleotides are TGTGCCAGCAGTTACCCCATAGGGGACAGGGAATCGAGCAATCAGCCCCAGCATTTT.